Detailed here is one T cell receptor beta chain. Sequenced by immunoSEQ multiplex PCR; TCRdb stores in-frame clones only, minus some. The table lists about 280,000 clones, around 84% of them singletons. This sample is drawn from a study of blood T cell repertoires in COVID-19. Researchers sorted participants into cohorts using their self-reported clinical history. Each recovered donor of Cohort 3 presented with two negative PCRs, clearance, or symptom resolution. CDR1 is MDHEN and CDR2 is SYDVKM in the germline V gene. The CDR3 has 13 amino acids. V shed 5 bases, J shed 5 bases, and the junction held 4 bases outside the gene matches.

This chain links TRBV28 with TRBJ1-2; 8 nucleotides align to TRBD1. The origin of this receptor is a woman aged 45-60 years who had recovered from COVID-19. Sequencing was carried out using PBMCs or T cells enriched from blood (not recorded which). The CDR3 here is CASSPTGGYGYTF. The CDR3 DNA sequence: TGTGCCAGCAGTCCCACAGGGGGATATGGCTACACCTTC.